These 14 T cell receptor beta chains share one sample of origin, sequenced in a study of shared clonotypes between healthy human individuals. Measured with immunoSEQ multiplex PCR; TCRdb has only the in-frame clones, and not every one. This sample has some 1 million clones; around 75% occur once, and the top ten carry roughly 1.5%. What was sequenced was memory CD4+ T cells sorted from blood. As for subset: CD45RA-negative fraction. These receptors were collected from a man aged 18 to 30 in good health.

The chain's CDR3 is CASLPRAAGNTIYF. The CDR3 DNA reads TGTGCCAGCCTACCTCGGGCTGCAGGAAACACCATATATTTT. The chain couples TRBV19 to TRBJ1-3, with D uncertain. Germline-derived CDR1 and CDR2 are LNHDA and SQIVND (reference sequence). V dropped 9 bases and J dropped 4 bases, with 16 bases sitting between them. The CDR3 consists of 14 residues.

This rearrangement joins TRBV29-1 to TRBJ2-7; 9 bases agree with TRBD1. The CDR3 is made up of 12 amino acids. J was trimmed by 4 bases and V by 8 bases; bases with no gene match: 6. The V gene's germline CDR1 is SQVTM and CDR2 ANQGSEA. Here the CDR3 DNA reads TGCAGCTTCAAGGGGACAGGGTACGAGCAGTACTTC. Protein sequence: CSFKGTGYEQYF.

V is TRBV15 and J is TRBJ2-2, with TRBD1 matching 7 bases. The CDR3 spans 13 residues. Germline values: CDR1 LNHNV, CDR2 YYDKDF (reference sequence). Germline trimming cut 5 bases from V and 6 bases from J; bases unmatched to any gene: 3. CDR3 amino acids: CATSDQGAGELFF. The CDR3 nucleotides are TGTGCCACCAGCGATCAGGGGGCCGGGGAGCTGTTTTTT.

The CDR3 spells CASTSTGNTEAFF. Here the CDR3 DNA reads TGTGCCAGCACCTCGACAGGAAACACTGAAGCTTTCTTT. The V call is TRBV6-6, the J call TRBJ1-1; D is possibly TRBD1 (6 bases). This CDR3 has 13 residues. V was pared by 7 bases and J by 2 bases, with 11 bases between. Germline V gene lookup returns CDR1 MNHNY and CDR2 SVGAGI (reference sequence).

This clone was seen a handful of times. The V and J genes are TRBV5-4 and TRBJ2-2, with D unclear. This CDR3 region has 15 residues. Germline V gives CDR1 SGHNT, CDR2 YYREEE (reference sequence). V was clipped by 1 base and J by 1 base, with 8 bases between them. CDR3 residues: CASSLKQVNTGELFF. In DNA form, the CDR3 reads TGTGCCAGCAGCTTGAAGCAGGTGAACACCGGGGAGCTGTTTTTT.

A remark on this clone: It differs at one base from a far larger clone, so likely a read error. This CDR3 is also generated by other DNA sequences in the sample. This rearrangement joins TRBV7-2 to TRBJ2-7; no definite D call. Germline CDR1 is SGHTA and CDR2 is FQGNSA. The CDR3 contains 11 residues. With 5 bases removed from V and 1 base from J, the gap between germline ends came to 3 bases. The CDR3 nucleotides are TGTGCCAGCAGCGCATCCTACGAGCAGTACTTC. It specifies CASSASYEQYF.

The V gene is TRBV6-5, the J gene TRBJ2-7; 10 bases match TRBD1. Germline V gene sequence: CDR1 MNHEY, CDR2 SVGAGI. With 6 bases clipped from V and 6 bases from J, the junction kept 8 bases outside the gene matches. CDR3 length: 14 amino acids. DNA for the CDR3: TGTGCCAGCAGGCCGGGACAGGGGTACGGCGAGCAGTACTTC. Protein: CASRPGQGYGEQYF.

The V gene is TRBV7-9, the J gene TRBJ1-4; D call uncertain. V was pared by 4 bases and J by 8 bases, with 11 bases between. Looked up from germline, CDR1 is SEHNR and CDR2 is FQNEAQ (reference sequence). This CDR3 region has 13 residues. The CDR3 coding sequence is TGTGCCAGCAGCTCCCGGGGAACCGAAAAACTGTTTTTT. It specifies CASSSRGTEKLFF.

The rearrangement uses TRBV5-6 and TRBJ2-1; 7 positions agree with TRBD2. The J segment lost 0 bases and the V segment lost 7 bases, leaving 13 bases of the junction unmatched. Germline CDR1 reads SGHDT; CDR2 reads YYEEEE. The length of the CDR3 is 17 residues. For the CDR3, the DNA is TGTGCCAGCCGCGGTCCTCATAGCGGGTTCTCCTACAATGAGCAGTTCTTC. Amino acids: CASRGPHSGFSYNEQFF.

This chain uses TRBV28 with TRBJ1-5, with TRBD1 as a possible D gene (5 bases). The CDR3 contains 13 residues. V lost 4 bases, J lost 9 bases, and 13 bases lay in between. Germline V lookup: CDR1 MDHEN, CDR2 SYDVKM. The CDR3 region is CASSSFYGGPQHF. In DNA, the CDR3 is TGTGCCAGCAGTTCCTTCTACGGGGGGCCCCAGCATTTT.

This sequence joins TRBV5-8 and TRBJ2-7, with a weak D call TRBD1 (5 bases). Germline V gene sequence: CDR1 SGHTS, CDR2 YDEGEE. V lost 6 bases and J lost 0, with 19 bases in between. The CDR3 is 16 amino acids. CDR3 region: CASTPRSRTLSYEQYF. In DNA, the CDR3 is TGTGCCAGCACCCCTAGGTCCAGGACACTCTCCTACGAGCAGTACTTC.

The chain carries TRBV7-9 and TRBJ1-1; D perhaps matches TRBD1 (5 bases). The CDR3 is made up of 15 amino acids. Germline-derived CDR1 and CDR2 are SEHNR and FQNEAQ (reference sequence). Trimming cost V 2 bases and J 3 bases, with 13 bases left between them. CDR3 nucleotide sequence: TGTGCCAGCAGCTTAAGGGGACTTACGGACACTGAAGCTTTCTTT. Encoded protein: CASSLRGLTDTEAFF. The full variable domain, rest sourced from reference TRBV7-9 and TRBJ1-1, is DTGVSQNPRHKITKRGQNVTFRCDPISEHNRLYWYRQTLGQGPEFLTYFQNEAQLEKSRLLSDRFSAERPKGSFSTLEIQRTEQGDSAMYLCASSLRGLTDTEAFFGQGTRLTVV.

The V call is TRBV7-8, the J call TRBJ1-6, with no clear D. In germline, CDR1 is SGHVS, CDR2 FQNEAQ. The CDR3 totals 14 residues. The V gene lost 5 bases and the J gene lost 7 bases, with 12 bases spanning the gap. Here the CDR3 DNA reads TGTGCCAGCAGCACAGATAGGACCAATTCACCCCTCCACTTT. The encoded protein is CASSTDRTNSPLHF.

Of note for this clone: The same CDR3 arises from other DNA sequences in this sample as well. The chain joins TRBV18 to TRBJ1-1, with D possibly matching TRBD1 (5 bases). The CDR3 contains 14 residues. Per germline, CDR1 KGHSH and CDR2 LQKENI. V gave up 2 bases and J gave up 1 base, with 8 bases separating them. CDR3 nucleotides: TGTGCCAGCTCACCAAATACAGGGAACACTGAAGCTTTCTTT. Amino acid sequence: CASSPNTGNTEAFF.